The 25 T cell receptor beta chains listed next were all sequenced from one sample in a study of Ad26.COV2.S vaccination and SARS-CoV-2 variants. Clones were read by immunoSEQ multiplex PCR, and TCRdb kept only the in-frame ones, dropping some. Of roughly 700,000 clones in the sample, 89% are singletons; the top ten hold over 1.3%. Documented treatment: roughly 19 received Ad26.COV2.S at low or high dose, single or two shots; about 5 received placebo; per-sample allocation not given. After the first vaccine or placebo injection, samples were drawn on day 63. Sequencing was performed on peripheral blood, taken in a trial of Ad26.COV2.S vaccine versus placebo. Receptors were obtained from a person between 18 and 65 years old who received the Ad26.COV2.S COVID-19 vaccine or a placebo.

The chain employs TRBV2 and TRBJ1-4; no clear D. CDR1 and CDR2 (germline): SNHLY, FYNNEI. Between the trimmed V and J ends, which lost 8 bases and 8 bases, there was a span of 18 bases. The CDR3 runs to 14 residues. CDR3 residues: CASEEGLQGEKLFF. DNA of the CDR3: TGTGCCAGCGAGGAGGGCCTTCAAGGGGAAAAACTGTTTTTT.

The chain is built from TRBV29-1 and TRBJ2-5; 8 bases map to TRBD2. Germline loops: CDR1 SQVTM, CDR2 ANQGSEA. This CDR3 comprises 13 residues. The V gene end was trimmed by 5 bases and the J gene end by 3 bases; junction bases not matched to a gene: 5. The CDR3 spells CSVSTSGEETQYF. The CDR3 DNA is TGCAGCGTTTCTACTAGCGGAGAAGAGACCCAGTACTTC.

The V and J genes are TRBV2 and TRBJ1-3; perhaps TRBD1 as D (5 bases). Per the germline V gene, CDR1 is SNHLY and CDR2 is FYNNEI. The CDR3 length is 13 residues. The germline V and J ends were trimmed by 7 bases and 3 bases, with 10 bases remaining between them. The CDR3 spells CASTATGGNTIYF. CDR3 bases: TGTGCCAGCACCGCCACAGGTGGAAACACCATATATTTT. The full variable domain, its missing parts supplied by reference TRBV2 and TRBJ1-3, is EPEVTQTPSHQVTQMGQEVILRCVPISNHLYFYWYRQILGQKVEFLVSFYNNEISEKSEIFDDQFSVERPDGSNFTLKIRSTKLEDSAMYFCASTATGGNTIYFGEGSWLTVV.

Written as DNA, the CDR3 is TGTGCCAGCAGTTACCATGGGGCCCCTAGCACAGATACGCAGTATTTT. Translation: CASSYHGAPSTDTQYF. V usage is TRBV6-6 and J usage is TRBJ2-3; maybe TRBD1 (5 bases). The CDR3 spans 16 residues. Germline assignment: CDR1 MNHNY and CDR2 SVGAGI (reference sequence). Trimming cost V 2 bases and J 0 bases, with 12 bases left between them.

The CDR3 loop reads CAIKNREGDYGYTF. CDR3 nucleotide sequence: TGTGCCATCAAGAACAGGGAGGGGGACTATGGCTACACCTTC. J is TRBJ1-2 and V is TRBV10-3, with D possibly being TRBD1 (6 bases). The CDR3 extends over 14 amino acids. Trimming left V 7 bases short and J 3 bases short, with 15 bases between. Germline CDR1 reads ENHRY; CDR2 reads SYGVKD.

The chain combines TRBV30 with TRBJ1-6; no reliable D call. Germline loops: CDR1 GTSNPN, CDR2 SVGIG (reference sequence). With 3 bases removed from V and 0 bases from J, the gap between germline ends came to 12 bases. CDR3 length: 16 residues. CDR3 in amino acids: CAWSPSGSSYNSPLHF. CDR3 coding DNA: TGTGCCTGGAGCCCATCCGGGAGCTCCTATAATTCACCCCTCCACTTT.

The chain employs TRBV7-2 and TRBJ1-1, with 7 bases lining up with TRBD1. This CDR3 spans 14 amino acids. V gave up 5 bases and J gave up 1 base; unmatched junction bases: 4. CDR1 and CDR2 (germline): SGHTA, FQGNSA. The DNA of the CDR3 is TGTGCCAGCAGCATTGGACAGGCGAACACTGAAGCTTTCTTT. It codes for CASSIGQANTEAFF.

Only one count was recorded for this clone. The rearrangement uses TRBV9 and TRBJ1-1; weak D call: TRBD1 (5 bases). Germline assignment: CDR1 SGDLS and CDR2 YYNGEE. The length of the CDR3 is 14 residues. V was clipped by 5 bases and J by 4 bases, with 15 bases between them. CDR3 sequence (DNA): TGTGCCAGCAGTCGTAGGTGGGGGAGCACTGAAGCTTTCTTT. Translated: CASSRRWGSTEAFF.

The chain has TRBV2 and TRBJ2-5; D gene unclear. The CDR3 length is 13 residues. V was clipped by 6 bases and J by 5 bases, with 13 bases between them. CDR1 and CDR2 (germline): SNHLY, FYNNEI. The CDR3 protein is CASRPPLGETQYF. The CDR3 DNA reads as TGTGCCAGCAGGCCCCCCTTGGGCGAGACCCAGTACTTC.

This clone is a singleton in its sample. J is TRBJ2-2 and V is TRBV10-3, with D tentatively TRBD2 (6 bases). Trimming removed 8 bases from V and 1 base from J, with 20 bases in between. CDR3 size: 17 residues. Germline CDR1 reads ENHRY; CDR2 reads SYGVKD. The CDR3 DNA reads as TGTGCCATCCTTCGGCGATCTAGAGCGGGGAACACCGGGGAGCTGTTTTTT. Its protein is CAILRRSRAGNTGELFF.

CDR3 DNA sequence: TGTGCCAGCAGCCCCGGGGCAGAAGCCTACGAGCAGTACTTC. This translates into CASSPGAEAYEQYF. The V and J genes are TRBV9 and TRBJ2-7; D assignment may be TRBD1 or TRBD2 (5 bases each). Deletions cut 4 bases from V and 2 bases from J, with 13 bases between. The CDR3 spans 14 residues. Germline assignment: CDR1 SGDLS and CDR2 YYNGEE.

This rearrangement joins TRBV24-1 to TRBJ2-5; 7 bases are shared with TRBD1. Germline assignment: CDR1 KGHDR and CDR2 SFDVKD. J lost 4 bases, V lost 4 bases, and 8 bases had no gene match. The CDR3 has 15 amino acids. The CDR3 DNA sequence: TGTGCCACCAGTGACCCGCGACAGGGTAGAGAGACCCAGTACTTC. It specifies CATSDPRQGRETQYF.

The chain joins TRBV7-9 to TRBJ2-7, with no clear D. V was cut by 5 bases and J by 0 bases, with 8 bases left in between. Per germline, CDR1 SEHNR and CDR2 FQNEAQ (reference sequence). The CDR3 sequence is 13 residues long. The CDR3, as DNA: TGTGCCAGCAGCCAAAGTAGCTCCTACGAGCAGTACTTC. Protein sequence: CASSQSSSYEQYF.

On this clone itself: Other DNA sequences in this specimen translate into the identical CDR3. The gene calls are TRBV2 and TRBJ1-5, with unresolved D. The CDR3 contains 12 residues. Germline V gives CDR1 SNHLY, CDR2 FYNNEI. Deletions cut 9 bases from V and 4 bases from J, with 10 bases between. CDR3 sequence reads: CASRDSNQPQHF. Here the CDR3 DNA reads TGTGCCAGTAGGGATAGTAATCAGCCCCAGCATTTT.

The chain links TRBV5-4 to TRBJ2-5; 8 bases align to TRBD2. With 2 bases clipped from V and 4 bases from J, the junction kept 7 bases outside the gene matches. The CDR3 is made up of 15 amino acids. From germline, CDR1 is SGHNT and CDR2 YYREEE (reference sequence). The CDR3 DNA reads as TGTGCCAGCAGCTTTACGGGGGGGCCTGGAGAGACCCAGTACTTC. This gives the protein CASSFTGGPGETQYF. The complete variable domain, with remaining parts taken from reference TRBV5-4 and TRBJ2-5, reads ETGVTQSPTHLIKTRGQQVTLRCSSQSGHNTVSWYQQALGQGPQFIFQYYREEENGRGNFPPRFSGLQFPNYSSELNVNALELDDSALYLCASSFTGGPGETQYFGPGTRLLVL.

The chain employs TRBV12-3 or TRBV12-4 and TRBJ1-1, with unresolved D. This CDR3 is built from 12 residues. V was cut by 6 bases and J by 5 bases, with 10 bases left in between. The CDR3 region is CASSSGRTEAFF. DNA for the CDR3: TGTGCCAGCAGCAGTGGTCGGACTGAAGCTTTCTTT.

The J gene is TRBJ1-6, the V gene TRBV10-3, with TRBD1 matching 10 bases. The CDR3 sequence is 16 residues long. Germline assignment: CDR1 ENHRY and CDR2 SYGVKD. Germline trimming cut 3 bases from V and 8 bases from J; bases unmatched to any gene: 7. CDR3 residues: CAISDRDRGLYSPLHF. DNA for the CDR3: TGTGCCATCAGTGATAGGGACAGGGGTCTGTATTCACCCCTCCACTTT.

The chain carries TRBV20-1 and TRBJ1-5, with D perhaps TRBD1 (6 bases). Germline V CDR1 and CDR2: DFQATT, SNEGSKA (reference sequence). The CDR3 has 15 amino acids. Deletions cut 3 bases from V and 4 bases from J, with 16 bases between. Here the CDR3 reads CSASRGRGLNQPQHF. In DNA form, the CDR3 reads TGCAGTGCTAGTAGGGGCAGGGGCCTGAATCAGCCCCAGCATTTT.

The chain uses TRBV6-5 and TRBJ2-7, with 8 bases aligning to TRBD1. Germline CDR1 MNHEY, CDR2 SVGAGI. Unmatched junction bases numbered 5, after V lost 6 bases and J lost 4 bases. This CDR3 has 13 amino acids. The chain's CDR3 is CASRGTGLYEQYF. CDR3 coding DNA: TGTGCCAGCAGGGGGACAGGATTGTACGAGCAGTACTTC.

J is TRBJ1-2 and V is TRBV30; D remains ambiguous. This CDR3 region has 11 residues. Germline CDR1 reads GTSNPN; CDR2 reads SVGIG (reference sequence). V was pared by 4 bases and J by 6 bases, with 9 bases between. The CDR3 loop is CAWKSQDGYTF. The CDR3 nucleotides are TGTGCCTGGAAAAGTCAAGATGGCTACACCTTC.

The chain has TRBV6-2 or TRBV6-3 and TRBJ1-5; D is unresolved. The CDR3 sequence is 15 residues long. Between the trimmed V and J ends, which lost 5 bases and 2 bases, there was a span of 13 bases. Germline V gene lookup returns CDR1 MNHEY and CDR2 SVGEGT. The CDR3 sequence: CASSPKGQGNQPQHF. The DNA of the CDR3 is TGTGCCAGCAGTCCCAAAGGGCAGGGCAATCAGCCCCAGCATTTT.

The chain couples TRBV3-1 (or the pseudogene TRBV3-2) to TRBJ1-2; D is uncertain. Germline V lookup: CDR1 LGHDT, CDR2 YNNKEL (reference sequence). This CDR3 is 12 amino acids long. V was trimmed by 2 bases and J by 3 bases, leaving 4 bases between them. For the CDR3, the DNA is TGTGCCAGCAGCCAACAGGACTATGGCTACACCTTC. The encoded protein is CASSQQDYGYTF.

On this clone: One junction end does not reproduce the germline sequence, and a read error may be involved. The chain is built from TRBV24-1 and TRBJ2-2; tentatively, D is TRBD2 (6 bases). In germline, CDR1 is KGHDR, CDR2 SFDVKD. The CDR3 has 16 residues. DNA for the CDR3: TGTGCCACCAGCGATTTTGGAGGGGAGGACGGCGGGGAGCTGTTTTTT. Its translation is CATSDFGGEDGGELFF.

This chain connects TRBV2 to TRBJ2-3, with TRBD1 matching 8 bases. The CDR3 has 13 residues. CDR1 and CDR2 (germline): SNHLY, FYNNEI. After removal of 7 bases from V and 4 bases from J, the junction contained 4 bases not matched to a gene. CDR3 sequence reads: CASTGQGPDTQYF. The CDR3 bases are TGTGCCAGCACCGGACAGGGACCAGATACGCAGTATTTT.

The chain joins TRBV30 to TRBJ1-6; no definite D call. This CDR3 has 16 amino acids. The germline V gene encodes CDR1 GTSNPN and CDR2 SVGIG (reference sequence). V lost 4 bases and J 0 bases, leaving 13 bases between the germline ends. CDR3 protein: CAWKGNRGSYNSPLHF. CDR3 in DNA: TGTGCCTGGAAGGGAAATCGTGGCTCCTATAATTCACCCCTCCACTTT.